Included here is one TCR beta chain sequence, with context. Authors' analysis steps: It was from reference gene primer amplification that nucleated cell counts were estimated. TCRdb's copy holds only in-frame clones and misses some; the assay was immunoSEQ multiplex PCR. V and J calls and clone size come straight from that table; D and trimming were deduced from the DNA. The sample holds some 150,000 clones, 84% seen once. The sample comes from a study of blood T cell repertoires in COVID-19. Whole-study context: COVID-19 samples from acute and convalescent phases originated in the United States, Italy and Spain. From T cells, B-cell-depleted T cells, or PBMCs came the material, which was cDNA or gDNA.

This CDR3 comprises 13 residues. Germline lookup yields CDR1 GTSNPN and CDR2 SVGIG (reference sequence). With V trimmed by 4 bases and J by 9 bases, 6 bases remained unmatched. The sequencing input was peripheral blood. The sequence was collected from a woman aged 80 or over in a cohort sampled during active or convalescent COVID-19. The rearrangement joins TRBV30 to TRBJ1-6, with TRBD1 identical over 7 bases. The CDR3 sequence: CAWTRDSTSPLHF. CDR3 DNA: TGTGCCTGGACCAGGGACAGCACTTCACCCCTCCACTTT.